This T cell receptor (beta chain) was documented in a study of CD8 T cells in Susac syndrome. TCR beta sequences were obtained from blood CD8+ and CD4+ T cells. TEMRA cells were FACS-enriched, with CD8+ and CD4+ T cells isolated negatively. The CDR3 totals 14 residues. CDR1 WNHNN and CDR2 SYGVQD come from the germline V gene (reference sequence). Unmatched junction bases numbered 10, after V lost 3 bases and J lost 11 bases. An amount of RNA that ranged from about 0.45 to 1 ug was reverse transcribed with random hexamers. Amplification of TCR beta CDR3 spanned 54 Vbeta and 13 Jbeta via immunoSEQ multiplex PCR. From the immunoSEQ multiplex PCR reads, TCRdb called clonotypes with MiXCR, one entry per CDR3 protein. The sample has over 350,000 distinct CDR3 sequences; around 85% are singletons.

Input material: CD8+ T cells from PBMCs. V and J are TRBV10-1 and TRBJ2-1; TRBD1 aligns across 7 bases. This sequence originates from a human donor with multiple sclerosis. DNA for the CDR3: TGCGCCAGCAGTGATAGGACAGGCCTTCCTCAGCAGTTCTTC. Protein: CASSDRTGLPQQFF.